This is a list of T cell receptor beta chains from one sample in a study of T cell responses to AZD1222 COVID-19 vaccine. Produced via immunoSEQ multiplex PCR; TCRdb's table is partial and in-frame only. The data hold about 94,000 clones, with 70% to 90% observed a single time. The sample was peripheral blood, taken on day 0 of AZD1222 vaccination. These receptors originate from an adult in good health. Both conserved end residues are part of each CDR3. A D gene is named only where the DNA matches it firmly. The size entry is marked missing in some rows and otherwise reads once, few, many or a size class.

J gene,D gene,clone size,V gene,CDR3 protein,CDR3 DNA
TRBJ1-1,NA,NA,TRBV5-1,CASSLLGLDTEAFF,TGCGCCAGCAGCTTGCTGGGGTTGGACACTGAAGCTTTCTTT
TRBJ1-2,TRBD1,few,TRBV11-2,CASSSMGRGLDGYTF,TGTGCCAGCAGCTCCATGGGGAGGGGGCTGGATGGCTACACCTTC
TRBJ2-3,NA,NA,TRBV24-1,CATSDYRTSTDTQYF,TGTGCCACCAGTGATTACCGGACCTCCACAGATACGCAGTATTTT
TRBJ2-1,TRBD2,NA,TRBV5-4,CATLSGTSGGEEQFF,TGTGCCACCCTCAGCGGGACTAGCGGGGGGGAGGAGCAGTTCTTC
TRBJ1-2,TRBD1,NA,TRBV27,CASRRQGANYGYTF,TGTGCCAGCAGGAGACAGGGGGCGAACTATGGCTACACCTTC
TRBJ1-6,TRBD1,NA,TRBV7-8,CASRTTGGNSPLHF,TGTGCCAGCAGGACGACAGGGGGGAATTCACCCCTCCACTTT
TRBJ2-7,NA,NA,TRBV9,CASSLRGAEDAEQYF,TGTGCCAGCAGCCTTCGGGGGGCGGAAGACGCTGAGCAGTACTTC
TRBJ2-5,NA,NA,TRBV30,CAFHPPGAGETQYF,TGTGCCTTTCATCCTCCAGGGGCGGGAGAGACCCAGTACTTC
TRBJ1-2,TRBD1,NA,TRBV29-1,CSVEGGTGNGYTF,TGCAGCGTTGAAGGAGGGACAGGGAATGGCTACACCTTC
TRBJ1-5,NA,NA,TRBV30,CAWSVKQYNQPQHF,TGTGCCTGGAGTGTAAAACAGTACAATCAGCCCCAGCATTTT
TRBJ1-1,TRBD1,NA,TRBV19,CASRQGPSGTEAFF,TGTGCCAGTCGACAGGGGCCGTCAGGTACTGAAGCTTTCTTT
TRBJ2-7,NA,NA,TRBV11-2,CASSRAGYYEQYF,TGTGCCAGCAGCCGGGCAGGGTACTACGAGCAGTACTTC
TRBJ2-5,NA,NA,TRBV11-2,CASSFEVVQETQYF,TGTGCCAGCAGCTTCGAAGTCGTCCAAGAGACCCAGTACTTC
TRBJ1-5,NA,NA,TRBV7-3,CASSLTGEVGNQPQHF,TGTGCCAGCAGCTTAACGGGGGAGGTCGGCAATCAGCCCCAGCATTTT
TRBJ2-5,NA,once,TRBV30,CAWNGGQETQYF,TGTGCCTGGAATGGGGGCCAAGAGACCCAGTACTTC
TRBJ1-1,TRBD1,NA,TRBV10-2,CASSEPRDRGNTEAFF,TGCGCCAGCAGTGAGCCCCGGGACAGGGGGAACACTGAAGCTTTCTTT
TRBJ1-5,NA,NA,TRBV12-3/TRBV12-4,CASSLAISQPQHF,TGTGCCAGCAGTTTAGCGATAAGTCAGCCCCAGCATTTT